This T cell receptor (beta chain) was recorded in a study of radiotherapy plus CTLA-4 blockade in lung cancer. Trimming left V 6 bases short and J 8 bases short, with 8 bases between. The CDR3 loop spans 12 amino acids. Germline loops: CDR1 MNHEY, CDR2 SVGAGI. Using immunoSEQ multiplex PCR, the repertoire was profiled, and TCRdb retains in-frame clones only, with some absent. The repertoire has 100,000 or so clones, under 85% of them found once; the top ten carry approximately 14%. As to this clone: The antigen is not known.

Study-wide results and limits: TCR clones originating in tumors grew in number in blood after radiotherapy plus ipilimumab.

The sequence derives from a human donor with non-small cell lung cancer that progressed on radiotherapy plus ipilimumab. The chain carries TRBV6-5 and TRBJ1-6, with D possibly matching TRBD1 (6 bases). The sample in question was peripheral blood, obtained from a patient treated with radiotherapy plus ipilimumab. The CDR3 reads CASREGDSPLHF. The CDR3, as DNA: TGTGCCAGCAGGGAGGGGGATTCACCCCTCCACTTT.